This TCR beta chain is from a study of blood T cell repertoires in COVID-19. Study background: The study drew acute and convalescent COVID-19 samples from the United States, Italy and Spain. Sources were T cells, B-cell-depleted T cells, or PBMCs; the material itself was cDNA or gDNA.

Source study methods: For nucleated cells, counts were estimated from reference gene primer amplification. Repertoires were generated with immunoSEQ multiplex PCR, while TCRdb's copy carries only in-frame clones and drops some. D and trimming were read from the DNA, whereas the V and J calls and clone size are those reported in that table. The sample yields around 230,000 clones, around 78% seen once. Germline V CDR1 and CDR2: SGHDN, FVKESK. V dropped 4 bases and J dropped 4; count of bases not matched to a gene: 7. The CDR3 has 15 residues. The chain couples TRBV14 to TRBJ1-2; 9 bases are shared with TRBD1. The sequence derives from a woman aged 65 to 85 with active or convalescent COVID-19. Sequenced input: peripheral blood. In nucleotides, the CDR3 is TGTGCCAGCAGCCGGACGGGACAGGGCCCCTATGGCTACACCTTC. This translates into CASSRTGQGPYGYTF.